This T cell receptor beta chain stems from a study of PD-1 blockade in classical Hodgkin lymphoma. Assay used: immunoSEQ multiplex PCR; TCRdb lists only in-frame clones, some missing. The table lists tens of thousands of clones, over 90% of them singletons, with 2% to 3% in the top ten. There are 13 residues in the CDR3. Trimming cost V 8 bases and J 2 bases; bases outside gene matches: 6. Germline-derived CDR1 and CDR2 are MNHNY and SVGAGI (reference sequence). Time point described: newly diagnosed, previously untreated cHL patient sample. Sequenced sample: peripheral blood mononuclear cells (PBMCs). The sequence derives from a human donor with classical Hodgkin lymphoma. The chain has TRBV6-6 and TRBJ2-7; 7 bases agree with TRBD2. For the CDR3, the DNA is TGTGCCAGCGGGGAGGGGATCACCTACGAGCAGTACTTC. Its protein product is CASGEGITYEQYF.